A selection of T cell receptor beta chains follows, all from one sample in a study of blood T cell repertoires in COVID-19. Only in-frame clones appear in the TCRdb table, and some are missing; sequencing was by immunoSEQ multiplex PCR. The sample yields around 220,000 clones, 75% to 85% seen once. Sequencing was done on a sample of PBMCs or T cells enriched from blood (not recorded which). These receptors were taken from a woman between 40 and 50 years old with acute COVID-19. CDR3s include the opening cysteine and the closing phenylalanine or tryptophan. D genes are given only for firm matches. A row's size may be missing; if present it is once, few, many or a size class.

d_call	v_call	clone_size	j_call	cdr3_aa	cdr3_nt
TRBD1	TRBV12-3/TRBV12-4	NA	TRBJ1-1	CASSLTGGTYAFF	TGTGCCAGCAGTTTAACAGGGGGGACTTATGCTTTCTTT
NA	TRBV9	NA	TRBJ1-5	CASSVDGRGGQPQHF	TGTGCCAGCAGCGTAGACGGCAGGGGTGGTCAGCCCCAGCATTTT
NA	TRBV7-6	NA	TRBJ1-1	CASSALQVMNTEAFF	TGTGCCAGCAGCGCACTCCAGGTAATGAACACTGAAGCTTTCTTT
NA	TRBV28	NA	TRBJ2-5	CASSSGTGMETQYF	TGTGCCAGCAGTTCCGGCACAGGGATGGAGACCCAGTACTTC
NA	TRBV4-1	few	TRBJ1-5	CASSQVVSAHQPQHF	TGCGCCAGCAGCCAAGTCGTCAGTGCACATCAGCCCCAGCATTTT
TRBD1	TRBV9	NA	TRBJ2-7	CASSLGQSSYEQYF	TGTGCCAGCAGCTTGGGACAGAGCTCCTACGAGCAGTACTTC
TRBD1	TRBV5-1	NA	TRBJ1-1	CASSRGQGVTEAFF	TGCGCCAGCAGCAGAGGACAGGGGGTAACTGAAGCTTTCTTT
NA	TRBV9	NA	TRBJ1-2	CASSPRRTTNYGYTF	TGTGCCAGCAGCCCCCGGAGGACCACTAACTATGGCTACACCTTC
TRBD1	TRBV2	few	TRBJ1-5	CASRAGQGTYNQPQHF	TGTGCCAGCAGAGCCGGACAGGGGACTTACAATCAGCCCCAGCATTTT
NA	TRBV7-2	NA	TRBJ1-5	CASSLVADNQPQHF	TGTGCCAGCAGCTTAGTAGCGGATAATCAGCCCCAGCATTTT
NA	TRBV6-5	NA	TRBJ1-4	CAPSRSRSEKLFF	TGTGCCCCCAGCAGATCTAGGAGTGAAAAACTGTTTTTT
NA	TRBV19	NA	TRBJ2-7	CASSMVDGTYEQYF	TGTGCCAGTAGTATGGTAGACGGGACCTACGAGCAGTACTTC
NA	TRBV7-2	NA	TRBJ1-5	CASSRGSQPQHF	TGTGCCAGCAGCCGCGGGAGTCAGCCCCAGCATTTT
TRBD1	TRBV5-1	NA	TRBJ1-1	CASSDRGGAEAFF	TGCGCCAGCAGTGACAGGGGAGGTGCTGAAGCTTTCTTT